Listed below are T cell receptor beta chains from one sample, sequenced in a study of blood T cell repertoires in COVID-19. Generated by immunoSEQ multiplex PCR, the TCRdb table keeps only in-frame clones and is missing some. The top ten clones hold more than 2.5% of a sample with 250,000 or so clones, over 70% of them seen once. What was sequenced was peripheral blood. The receptors stem from a woman older than 75 with acute or convalescent COVID-19. Both conserved end residues are part of each CDR3. A D gene is named only where the DNA matches it firmly. Size is omitted from some rows. Given values are once, few, many or a class for expanded clones.

abundance,v_gene,j_gene,d_gene,CDR3nt,CDR3aa
few,TRBV6-2/TRBV6-3,TRBJ2-6,NA,TGTGCCAGCAGCCGACAGGCCCCCGCCTCTGGGGCCAACGTCCTGACTTTC,CASSRQAPASGANVLTF
NA,TRBV2,TRBJ1-6,NA,TGTGCCAGCAGTGTATTAGCGGGCCAGGGTTCACCCCTCCACTTT,CASSVLAGQGSPLHF
NA,TRBV5-1,TRBJ2-5,TRBD1,TGCGCCAGCAGCAAGCCAGACAGGGCACAAGGGACCCAGTACTTC,CASSKPDRAQGTQYF
NA,TRBV7-9,TRBJ2-3,TRBD1,TGTGCCAGCAGCTTAAGTACAGGGGGCACAGATACGCAGTATTTT,CASSLSTGGTDTQYF
NA,TRBV3-1/TRBV3-2,TRBJ1-3,TRBD1,TGTGCCAGCAGCCCAAAGGGGACAGGGGGCACTGGAAACACCATATATTTT,CASSPKGTGGTGNTIYF
many,TRBV19,TRBJ1-2,TRBD1,TGTGCCAGTAGGCGCGGACAGGGGGACAACTATGGCTACACCTTC,CASRRGQGDNYGYTF
few,TRBV3-1/TRBV3-2,TRBJ1-5,NA,TGTGCCAGCAGCCAAGGGCAGGGTGGGTACCAGCCCCAGCATTTT,CASSQGQGGYQPQHF
NA,TRBV11-1,TRBJ2-1,TRBD2,TGTGCCAGCAGCTTAGGGTTAGCGGGTTACAATGAGCAGTTCTTC,CASSLGLAGYNEQFF
NA,TRBV28,TRBJ1-1,NA,TGTGCCAGCAGTTTAAAGGGGAAGGGGAACACTGAAGCTTTCTTT,CASSLKGKGNTEAFF
few,TRBV6-5,TRBJ1-1,NA,TGTGCCAGCAGCTTAGACAGCACGAACACTGAAGCTTTCTTT,CASSLDSTNTEAFF
NA,TRBV11-3,TRBJ2-1,TRBD2,TGTGCCAGCAGCTTTAAAACTAGCGGGGGTTATGAGCAGTTCTTC,CASSFKTSGGYEQFF
NA,TRBV28,TRBJ1-1,NA,TGTGCCAGCAGTTTTGGCGGGGGCATGAACACTGAAGCTTTCTTT,CASSFGGGMNTEAFF
few,TRBV11-2,TRBJ2-1,TRBD2,TGTGCCAGCAGCCCCGGGACTAGCGTCTCTAGCTCCTACAATGAGCAGTTCTTC,CASSPGTSVSSSYNEQFF
few,TRBV7-6,TRBJ2-1,TRBD2,TGTGCCAGCAGCTTAGCGCTCCGGACTAGTCTTTACAATGAGCAGTTCTTC,CASSLALRTSLYNEQFF
NA,TRBV10-3,TRBJ2-4,NA,TGTGCCATCAGTGGGAGTGCCAAAAACATTCAGTACTTC,CAISGSAKNIQYF
NA,TRBV3-1/TRBV3-2,TRBJ2-1,TRBD2,TGTGCCAGCAGCCAAGAGACTCTAGCGGGGGAGGAGCAGTTCTTC,CASSQETLAGEEQFF
NA,TRBV29-1,TRBJ2-7,NA,TGCAGCGCCAAGACAGGATCCTACGAGCAGTACTTC,CSAKTGSYEQYF
once,TRBV5-1,TRBJ2-1,NA,TGCGCCAGCAGCTTGCAAACTCAACTCTTATACAATGAGCAGTTCTTC,CASSLQTQLLYNEQFF
NA,TRBV5-4,TRBJ2-1,TRBD2,TGTGCCAGCAGCTTGGGGGTAACTAGCGGGAGGACGAATGAGCAGTTCTTC,CASSLGVTSGRTNEQFF
NA,TRBV5-1,TRBJ2-2,TRBD1,TGCGCCAGCAGCTTGAACTTTATGACAGGGACGAACACCGGGGAGCTGTTTTTT,CASSLNFMTGTNTGELFF
NA,TRBV19,TRBJ1-6,NA,TGTGCCAGTAGTACAACAGGGAATAATTCACCCCTCCACTTT,CASSTTGNNSPLHF
NA,TRBV27,TRBJ1-4,TRBD1,TGTGCCAGCAGACGACAGGGAACTAATGAAAAACTGTTTTTT,CASRRQGTNEKLFF
NA,TRBV5-1,TRBJ1-1,NA,TGCGCCAGCAGCGCCTCGACAGGGAACACTGAAGCTTTCTTT,CASSASTGNTEAFF
few,TRBV7-9,TRBJ2-3,NA,TGTGCCAGCAGCATACATGGTATTTTGAATACGCAGTATTTT,CASSIHGILNTQYF
once,TRBV4-1,TRBJ2-5,NA,TGCGCCAGCAGCCAAACGATGGGCTCTCAGCGGGAGACCCAGTACTTC,CASSQTMGSQRETQYF
NA,TRBV3-1/TRBV3-2,TRBJ1-5,NA,TGTGCCAGCAGCCTAAAAGGGGGCAATCAGCCCCAGCATTTT,CASSLKGGNQPQHF
NA,TRBV7-9,TRBJ2-5,NA,TGTGCCAGCAGCTTACCGGGAATAGTCCAAGAGACCCAGTACTTC,CASSLPGIVQETQYF
NA,TRBV7-2,TRBJ1-2,TRBD1,TGTGCCAGCAGGCCGGGACAGGGAACCTATGGCTACACCTTC,CASRPGQGTYGYTF
NA,TRBV5-1,TRBJ2-7,TRBD2,TGCGCCAGCAGCCTCGGTGGGGGAGGGTCCTACGAGCAGTACTTC,CASSLGGGGSYEQYF